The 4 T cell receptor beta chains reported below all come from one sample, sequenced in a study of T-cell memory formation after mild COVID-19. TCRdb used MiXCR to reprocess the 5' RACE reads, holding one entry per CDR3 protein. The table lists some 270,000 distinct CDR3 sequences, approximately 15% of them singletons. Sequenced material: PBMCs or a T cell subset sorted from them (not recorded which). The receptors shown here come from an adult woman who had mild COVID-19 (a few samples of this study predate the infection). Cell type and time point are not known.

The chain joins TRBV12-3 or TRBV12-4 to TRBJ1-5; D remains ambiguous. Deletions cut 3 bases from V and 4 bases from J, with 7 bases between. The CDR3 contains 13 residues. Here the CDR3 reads CASSFFFNQPQHF. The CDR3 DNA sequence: TGTGCCAGCAGTTTTTTCTTTAATCAGCCCCAGCATTTT.

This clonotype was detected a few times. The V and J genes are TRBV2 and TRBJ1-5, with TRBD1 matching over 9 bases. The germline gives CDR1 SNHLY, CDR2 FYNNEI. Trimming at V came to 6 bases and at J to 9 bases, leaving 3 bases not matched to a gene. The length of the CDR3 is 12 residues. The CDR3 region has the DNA TGTGCCAGCAGGACAGGGGGAGGGCCCCAGCATTTT. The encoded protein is CASRTGGGPQHF.

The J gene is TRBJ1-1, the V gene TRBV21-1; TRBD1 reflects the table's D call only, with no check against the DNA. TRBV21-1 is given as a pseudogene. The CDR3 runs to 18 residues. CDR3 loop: CASRRLAVKGQKNTEAFF. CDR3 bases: TGTGCCAGCAGAAGGTTGGCGGTTAAGGGACAAAAGAACACTGAAGCTTTCTTT.

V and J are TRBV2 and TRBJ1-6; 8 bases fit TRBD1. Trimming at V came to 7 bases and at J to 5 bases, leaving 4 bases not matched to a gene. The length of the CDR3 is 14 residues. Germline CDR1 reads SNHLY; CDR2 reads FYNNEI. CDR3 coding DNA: TGTGCCAGCACCCAGGGGGCGGATAATTCACCCCTCCACTTT. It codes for CASTQGADNSPLHF.